The text below deals with one T cell receptor (beta chain). The protocol was immunoSEQ multiplex PCR, while the TCRdb copy is restricted to in-frame clones and leaves out a portion. The data contain over 80,000 clones, over 75% of them singletons. Specified time point: after dendritic cell vaccination, including at tumor progression/relapse. The data stem from a study of glioma-infiltrating T cells after dendritic cell vaccination. CDR3 size: 17 residues. Trimming took off 4 bases at V and 0 bases at J, with 16 bases between the two ends. Germline V gene data show CDR1 as SGHDN and CDR2 as FVKESK. This specimen was blood, taken after dendritic cell vaccination. The rearrangement uses TRBV14 and TRBJ2-1; a possible D gene is TRBD1 (5 bases). This sequence originates from a human donor with glioblastoma. The CDR3 DNA sequence: TGTGCCAGCAGCCCGGCCAAGACAGCAAACTCCTACAATGAGCAGTTCTTC. Amino acids: CASSPAKTANSYNEQFF.